This record covers a single TCR beta chain. In the same sample, other DNA sequences code for this CDR3. This record comes from a study of blood T cell repertoires in COVID-19. The overall study: Sites in the United States, Italy and Spain provided acute and convalescent COVID-19 samples. Nucleic acid was either cDNA or gDNA, and it came from T cells, B-cell-depleted T cells, or PBMCs.

Original handling: Amplification of reference gene primers provided the estimated nucleated cell counts. Method: immunoSEQ multiplex PCR; TCRdb's copy keeps in-frame clones and lacks some. The DNA gave D and trimming, while V, J and clone size come from that table. The sample consists of about 210,000 clones, more than 65% of them appearing once. Sample: peripheral blood. This sequence originates from a man in his forties who had recovered from COVID-19.

The CDR3: CASSAPGQGASGYTF. Written as DNA, the CDR3 is TGTGCCAGCAGCGCACCGGGACAGGGGGCGAGTGGCTACACCTTC. The rearrangement uses TRBV27 and TRBJ1-2; 12 bases map to TRBD1. The CDR3 consists of 15 residues. V trimming: 6 bases; J trimming: 7 bases; junction bases outside the gene matches: 9. In germline, CDR1 is MNHEY, CDR2 SMNVEV (reference sequence).